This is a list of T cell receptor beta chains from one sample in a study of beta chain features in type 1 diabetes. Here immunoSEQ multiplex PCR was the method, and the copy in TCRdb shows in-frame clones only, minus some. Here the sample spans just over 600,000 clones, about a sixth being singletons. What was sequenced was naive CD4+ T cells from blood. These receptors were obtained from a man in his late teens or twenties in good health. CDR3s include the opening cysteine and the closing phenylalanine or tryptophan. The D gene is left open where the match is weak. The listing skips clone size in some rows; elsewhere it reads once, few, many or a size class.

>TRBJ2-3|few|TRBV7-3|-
TGTGCCAGCAGCTTAGGGCAGCCAGATACGCAGTATTTT
CASSLGQPDTQYF
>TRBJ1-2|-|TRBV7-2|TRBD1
TGTGCCAGCAGTCGGACAGGGGTCTATGGCTACACCTTC
CASSRTGVYGYTF
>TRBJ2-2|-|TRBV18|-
TGTGCCAGCTCACCCAAACTAGCAGTTCTAAGGGGCACCGGGGAGCTGTTTTTT
CASSPKLAVLRGTGELFF
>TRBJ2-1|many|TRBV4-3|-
TGCGCCAGCAGCCAAGTGGGCAGGGGTATCAATGAGCAGTTCTTC
CASSQVGRGINEQFF
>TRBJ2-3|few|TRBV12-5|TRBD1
TGTGCTAGTGGTTTGGGAGACAGGGGGCCTTCGACAGATACGCAGTATTTT
CASGLGDRGPSTDTQYF
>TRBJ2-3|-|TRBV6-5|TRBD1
TGTGCCAGCAGTTACACAGGGGGCGGGACAGATACGCAGTATTTT
CASSYTGGGTDTQYF
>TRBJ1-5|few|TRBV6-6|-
TGTGCCAGCAGTCATAGGACAGACAATCAGCCCCAGCATTTT
CASSHRTDNQPQHF
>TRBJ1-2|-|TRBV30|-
TGTGCCTGGAGTGGATACAGCCGCTATGGCTACACCTTC
CAWSGYSRYGYTF
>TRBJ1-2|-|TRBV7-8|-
TGTGCCAGCAGCCCCCGCAGGGGCGTCGGCTATGGCTACACCTTC
CASSPRRGVGYGYTF
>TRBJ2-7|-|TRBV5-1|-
TGCGCCAGCAGCTTCCTTACATCTTCCTACGAGCAGTACTTC
CASSFLTSSYEQYF
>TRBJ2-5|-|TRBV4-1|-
TGCGCCAGCAGCCAGAAGGGAGAGACCCAGTACTTC
CASSQKGETQYF
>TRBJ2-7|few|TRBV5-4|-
TGTGCCAGCAGCTTCTTTGCCGGGCGGCCCTACGAGCAGTACTTC
CASSFFAGRPYEQYF
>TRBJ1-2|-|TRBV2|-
TGTGCCAGTAGAAGGGGGTTAAGTTCCTATGGCTACACCTTC
CASRRGLSSYGYTF
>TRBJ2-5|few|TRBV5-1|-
TGCGCCAGCAGCTTGGCTGAGACCCAGTACTTC
CASSLAETQYF
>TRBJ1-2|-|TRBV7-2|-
TGTGCCAGCAGCTCGGAGAGGGGCCCTACCTATGGCTACACCTTC
CASSSERGPTYGYTF
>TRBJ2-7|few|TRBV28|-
TGTGCCAGCAGTGTCAATCCCTTCGAGCAGTACTTC
CASSVNPFEQYF
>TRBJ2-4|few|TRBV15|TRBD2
TGTGCCTCCGGGAGGAGGGAGCAAAACATTCAGTACTTC
CASGRREQNIQYF
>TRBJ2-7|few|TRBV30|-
TGTGCCTGGTCCGGACTCTTCTACGAGCAGTACTTC
CAWSGLFYEQYF
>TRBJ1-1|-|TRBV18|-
TGTGCCAGCTCACCTTTACAGATGAACACTGAAGCTTTCTTT
CASSPLQMNTEAFF
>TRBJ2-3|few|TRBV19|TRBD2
TGTGCCAGTAGTATACCTAGCGGGAGCTTCACAGATACGCAGTATTTT
CASSIPSGSFTDTQYF
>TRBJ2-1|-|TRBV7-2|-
TGTGCCAGCAGCTTATGGGGCAATCGAAACAATGAGCAGTTCTTC
CASSLWGNRNNEQFF
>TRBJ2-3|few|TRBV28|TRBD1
TGTGCCAGCAGCCTCCGGGACAGGAGGCGGAACACAGATACGCAGTATTTT
CASSLRDRRRNTDTQYF
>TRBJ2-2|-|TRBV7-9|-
TGTGCCAGCAGTTGGGCCGGGGAGCTGTTTTTT
CASSWAGELFF
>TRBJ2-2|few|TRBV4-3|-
TGCGCCAGCAGCCAAGGGTCCACGGCGCCCGGCGGGGAGCTGTTTTTT
CASSQGSTAPGGELFF
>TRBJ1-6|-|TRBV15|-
TGTGCCACCAGACTCGTGCACGGAGCCAATTCACCCCTCCACTTT
CATRLVHGANSPLHF
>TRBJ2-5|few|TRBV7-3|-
TGTGCCAGCAGCTCTCAGGGTCCGGAGACCCAGTACTTC
CASSSQGPETQYF